The 25 T cell receptor beta chains listed next were all sequenced from one sample in a study of T cells expressing NK-cell markers. TCRdb reprocessed the 5' RACE reads, with one entry per CDR3 protein and no DNA. The sample table sets out 350,000 to 400,000 distinct CDR3 sequences. The sample taken for sequencing was blood T cells: a sorted CD56 or NKG2C T cell subset, CD4+ or CD8+ T cells, or bulk PBMC T cells (not recorded which). The receptors originated from a woman aged 50 to 60 in good health.

The chain employs TRBV7-9 and TRBJ1-2; there is no DNA to check the TCRdb D call of TRBD1. CDR3 length: 12 amino acids. In germline, CDR1 is SEHNR, CDR2 FQNEAQ (reference sequence). This CDR3 reads CASSSEGASGTF.

CDR3 region: CASSPGAGKLFF. This sequence joins TRBV5-1 and TRBJ1-4; with no DNA, the TCRdb D assignment of TRBD1 cannot be verified. The V gene's germline CDR1 is SGHRS and CDR2 YFSETQ. The CDR3 totals 12 residues.

V gene TRBV11-1 combines with J gene TRBJ2-3; the TCRdb D gene call, TRBD1, has no DNA to confirm it. Germline V gene lookup returns CDR1 SGHAT and CDR2 FQDESV (reference sequence). The CDR3 runs 16 residues. This chain's CDR3 is CASSLEGQGRSDTQYF.

The rearrangement joins TRBV5-1 to TRBJ1-2; TCRdb reports TRBD1, a call that lacks DNA to check it against. CDR1 is SGHRS and CDR2 is YFSETQ in the germline V gene. The CDR3 is 12 residues long. The CDR3: CASSLYRNGYTF.

This CDR3 reads CASSQVVVNEQFF. The chain has TRBV4-1 and TRBJ2-1. Germline V gene lookup returns CDR1 MGHRA and CDR2 YSYEKL. This CDR3 spans 13 amino acids.

The rearrangement links TRBV25-1 to TRBJ1-1. The CDR3 totals 16 residues. Germline values: CDR1 MGHDK, CDR2 SYGVNS. CDR3 loop: CASSEYGGVGVTEAFF.

The V call is TRBV12-3 or TRBV12-4, the J call TRBJ2-2; TCRdb lists TRBD2, though no DNA is available to test this call. The CDR3 has 16 amino acids. CDR3 in amino acids: CASSLYYGGPTGELFF.

The chain is built from TRBV6-5 and TRBJ1-1; TCRdb's D gene call, TRBD1, goes unchecked for lack of DNA. Looked up from germline, CDR1 is MNHEY and CDR2 is SVGAGI. This CDR3 is 14 amino acids long. CDR3: CASRITGLGTEAFF.

The chain links TRBV20-1 to TRBJ2-1. The germline CDR1 and CDR2 sequences are DFQATT and SNEGSKA (reference sequence). The CDR3 has 13 residues. The CDR3 here is CSGRSTSYNEQFF.

J is TRBJ2-2 and V is TRBV5-6; the TCRdb call, TRBD1, lacks DNA for checking. CDR3 length: 16 amino acids. Germline V CDR1 and CDR2: SGHDT, YYEEEE. CDR3 sequence: CASSLTPGPKTGELFF.

The V call is TRBV6-1, the J call TRBJ2-1; TCRdb lists TRBD2, though no DNA is available to test this call. CDR3 length equals 16 residues. The germline V gene encodes CDR1 MNHNS and CDR2 SASEGT. The CDR3 region is CASSVASGSVDNEQFF.

The chain is built from TRBV5-1 and TRBJ2-3; TCRdb picks TRBD1, but there is no DNA to check that call. The CDR3 spans 19 residues. The germline V gene has CDR1 SGHRS and CDR2 YFSETQ. This chain's CDR3 is CASSLLPSSGKGRTDTQYF.

The chain employs TRBV29-1 and TRBJ1-1. The germline V gene has CDR1 SQVTM and CDR2 ANQGSEA. The CDR3 is made up of 14 amino acids. CDR3 region: CSAMTTIVYPEAFF.

The chain links TRBV6-1 to TRBJ2-1. This CDR3 region has 17 residues. Germline assignment: CDR1 MNHNS and CDR2 SASEGT. CDR3 protein: CASSGSLFSLSYNEQFF.

The chain is built from TRBV27 and TRBJ2-3; TCRdb proposes TRBD2, but this gene call is untestable without DNA. Germline loops: CDR1 MNHEY, CDR2 SMNVEV (reference sequence). This CDR3 contains 11 residues. This CDR3 reads CATPTRNTQYF.

This sequence joins TRBV6-6 and TRBJ2-1; checking the TCRdb D call of TRBD1 is not possible without DNA. Germline CDR1 reads MNHNY; CDR2 reads SVGAGI (reference sequence). The CDR3 spans 14 residues. The CDR3 sequence is CASSPHRGSNEQFF.

The rearrangement uses TRBV24-1 and TRBJ2-4; the TCRdb D gene call, TRBD2, has no DNA to confirm it. The CDR3 runs to 18 residues. Germline CDR1 reads KGHDR; CDR2 reads SFDVKD. CDR3 sequence reads: CATSRTSGRAGGKNIQYF.

CDR3 in amino acids: CASSESRGYQETQYF. This chain links TRBV2 with TRBJ2-5; as DNA is missing, the TRBD1 call by TCRdb cannot be tested. Germline V gene lookup returns CDR1 SNHLY and CDR2 FYNNEI. The CDR3 is 15 amino acids.

The V call is TRBV5-5, the J call TRBJ2-3; checking the TCRdb D call of TRBD2 is not possible without DNA. The CDR3 has 15 residues. The germline gives CDR1 SGHKS, CDR2 YYEKEE (reference sequence). CDR3 region: CASSWGAGTSDTQYF.

V usage is TRBV9 and J usage is TRBJ2-7; absent DNA, TCRdb's TRBD1 call cannot be checked. Germline CDR1 SGDLS, CDR2 YYNGEE. The CDR3 loop spans 15 amino acids. CDR3: CASSVGPLYSYEQYF.

This sequence joins TRBV12-3 or TRBV12-4 and TRBJ2-5; the TRBD1 assignment by TCRdb is unverifiable without DNA. The CDR3 runs to 15 residues. CDR3 region: CASSGSRTGGGTQYF.

The CDR3 protein is CASNRDSSYEQYF. J is TRBJ2-7 and V is TRBV2; lacking DNA, the TRBD1 call made by TCRdb goes unchecked. Germline lookup yields CDR1 SNHLY and CDR2 FYNNEI. The CDR3 sequence is 13 residues long.

The rearrangement joins TRBV14 to TRBJ2-3; TCRdb calls TRBD2, which cannot be checked without DNA. The CDR3 has 18 amino acids. Germline CDR1 SGHDN, CDR2 FVKESK. The CDR3 reads CASSQVSSGRLGTDTQYF.

J is TRBJ2-7 and V is TRBV5-1; TCRdb lists TRBD1, though no DNA is available to test this call. The germline V gene has CDR1 SGHRS and CDR2 YFSETQ. The CDR3 runs 12 residues. The CDR3 protein is CASSLDRGEQYF.

The chain uses TRBV5-1 and TRBJ2-5; the D gene TCRdb calls, TRBD1, cannot be checked with no DNA. Germline V lookup: CDR1 SGHRS, CDR2 YFSETQ. The CDR3 length is 14 residues. CDR3 in amino acids: CASEVQGPQETQYF.